The TCR beta chain described here comes from a study of CD8 T cells in ankylosing spondylitis. General study findings and limits: Among TCR beta sequences, a motif of eight or nine highly homologous variants appeared characteristic of ankylosing spondylitis blood.

This clonotype was detected many times. Its antigen remains unknown. V lost 4 bases to trimming and J lost 0 bases, with 7 bases between them. Germline loops: CDR1 MNHEY, CDR2 SVGEGT. The CDR3 consists of 15 residues. Libraries of TCR beta came from quantitative 5'-RACE with molecular barcodes. MiXCR was run by TCRdb on the 5' RACE reads, yielding one entry per CDR3 protein. The sample lists about 350,000 distinct CDR3 sequences, 20% occurring once. Specimen: blood, either unsorted or a sorted T cell fraction (not recorded which). V usage is TRBV6-2 or TRBV6-3 and J usage is TRBJ2-6, with D unresolved. This receptor was obtained from a male donor with ankylosing spondylitis or in good health (not recorded which). In nucleotides, the CDR3 is TGTGCCAGCAGTTGGGATAGCTCTGGGGCCAACGTCCTGACTTTC. It translates to CASSWDSSGANVLTF.